This passage covers 19 T cell receptor beta chains from one sample sequenced in a study of Ad26.COV2.S vaccination and SARS-CoV-2 variants. Treatment of the sample: around 19 received Ad26.COV2.S at low or high dose, single or two shots; 5 received placebo; per-sample allocation not given. Samples were taken on day 63 after the first vaccine or placebo injection. Measured with immunoSEQ multiplex PCR; TCRdb has only the in-frame clones, and not every one. Among about 350,000 clones listed, approximately 86% were seen once. This specimen consisted of peripheral blood, obtained in a trial of Ad26.COV2.S vaccine versus placebo. The receptors come from a person aged 18-65 years who received the Ad26.COV2.S COVID-19 vaccine or a placebo.

V usage is TRBV28 and J usage is TRBJ1-2; no clear D. CDR1 MDHEN and CDR2 SYDVKM come from the germline V gene. This CDR3 is 13 amino acids long. V was clipped by 8 bases and J by 3 bases, with 13 bases between them. As DNA, the CDR3 is TGTGCCAGCTGTCTTAAGGCATACTATGGCTACACCTTC. Translated, it gives CASCLKAYYGYTF.

The rearrangement uses TRBV6-5 and TRBJ2-3, with D perhaps TRBD2 (5 bases). Deletions cut 4 bases from V and 4 bases from J, with 18 bases between. Germline V lookup: CDR1 MNHEY, CDR2 SVGAGI. The CDR3 spans 16 residues. CDR3 in amino acids: CASSSLGESSADTQYF. In DNA, the CDR3 is TGTGCCAGCAGTTCCCTCGGGGAGTCGTCGGCAGATACGCAGTATTTT.

The chain links TRBV7-9 to TRBJ2-5; D gene uncertain. Germline CDR1 reads SEHNR; CDR2 reads FQNEAQ (reference sequence). V shed 2 bases and J shed 5 bases, with 9 bases lying between them. This CDR3 has 13 amino acids. In DNA, the CDR3 is TGTGCCAGCAGCTTACACGAAGGGGAGACCCAGTACTTC. As protein: CASSLHEGETQYF.

This clone was counted once. The J gene is TRBJ1-1, the V gene TRBV2; 7 positions match TRBD1. The CDR3 extends over 13 amino acids. Germline V gene data show CDR1 as SNHLY and CDR2 as FYNNEI. V dropped 6 bases and J dropped 0; count of bases not matched to a gene: 1. This CDR3 is CASRGQVNTEAFF. The CDR3 DNA reads as TGTGCCAGCAGAGGACAGGTGAACACTGAAGCTTTCTTT.

The chain couples TRBV25-1 to TRBJ1-4; D may be TRBD1 (6 bases). The CDR3 sequence is 14 residues long. In germline, CDR1 is MGHDK, CDR2 SYGVNS. V lost 5 bases to trimming and J lost 4 bases, with 11 bases between them. CDR3 loop: CASSLRGINEKLFF. As DNA, the CDR3 is TGTGCCAGCAGTCTCAGGGGAATTAATGAAAAACTGTTTTTT.

The chain has TRBV7-2 and TRBJ1-2, with D perhaps TRBD1 (6 bases). Germline-derived CDR1 and CDR2 are SGHTA and FQGNSA. The V end lost 5 bases, the J end lost 5 bases, and 18 bases lay between the germline ends. There are 15 residues in the CDR3. The CDR3 DNA reads as TGTGCCAGCAGCCCTGTTGGGGGGGCGGGGTATGGCTACACCTTC. Its translation is CASSPVGGAGYGYTF.

The chain is built from TRBV28 and TRBJ1-2, with D unresolved. The CDR3 is made up of 14 amino acids. Germline CDR1 is MDHEN and CDR2 is SYDVKM. The germline V and J ends were trimmed by 5 bases and 3 bases, with 13 bases remaining between them. DNA for the CDR3: TGTGCCAGCAGTCCAGAATTCGGCTACTATGGCTACACCTTC. As protein: CASSPEFGYYGYTF.

The CDR3 reads CASSLGLAGVHQETQYF. In nucleotides, the CDR3 is TGTGCCAGTAGTCTGGGACTAGCGGGGGTACACCAAGAGACCCAGTACTTC. The chain joins TRBV19 to TRBJ2-5, with TRBD2 identical over 14 bases. The CDR3 loop spans 17 amino acids. The trim removed 5 bases at V and 0 bases at J, leaving 5 bases unmatched. The germline V gene encodes CDR1 LNHDA and CDR2 SQIVND (reference sequence).

This clone was recorded once. The CDR3 sequence: CASSQLRGPQHF. The DNA for the CDR3 is TGTGCCAGCAGTCAGCTCAGGGGGCCCCAGCATTTT. This rearrangement joins TRBV6-5 to TRBJ1-5; perhaps TRBD1 as D (6 bases). With 5 bases removed from V and 9 bases from J, the gap between germline ends came to 11 bases. Germline assignment: CDR1 MNHEY and CDR2 SVGAGI. This CDR3 region has 12 residues.

V usage is TRBV2 and J usage is TRBJ1-5, with 7 bases that match TRBD1. The CDR3 extends over 14 amino acids. Trimming at V came to 5 bases and at J to 2 bases, leaving 3 bases not matched to a gene. Germline V gives CDR1 SNHLY, CDR2 FYNNEI. This CDR3 is CASSYDRGNQPQHF. The CDR3 DNA follows: TGTGCCAGCAGTTACGACAGGGGCAATCAGCCCCAGCATTTT. Full variable domain (rest looked up from reference TRBV2 and TRBJ1-5): EPEVTQTPSHQVTQMGQEVILRCVPISNHLYFYWYRQILGQKVEFLVSFYNNEISEKSEIFDDQFSVERPDGSNFTLKIRSTKLEDSAMYFCASSYDRGNQPQHFGDGTRLSIL.

The chain joins TRBV6-5 to TRBJ1-5; D is undetermined. Trimming took off 1 base at V and 6 bases at J, with 7 bases between the two ends. Germline CDR1 is MNHEY and CDR2 is SVGAGI. The CDR3 sequence is 13 residues long. The CDR3 nucleotides are TGTGCCAGCAGTTACTTGGACGGTCAGCCCCAGCATTTT. Encoded protein: CASSYLDGQPQHF.

The chain carries TRBV6-2 or TRBV6-3 and TRBJ1-6; D is ambiguous. Germline V gene lookup returns CDR1 MNHEY and CDR2 SVGEGT. V gave up 0 bases and J gave up 10 bases, with 16 bases separating them. The CDR3 is 16 residues long. CDR3 sequence: CASSYSTFRSSSPLHF. Written as DNA, the CDR3 is TGTGCCAGCAGTTACTCGACCTTCAGGTCCAGCTCACCCCTCCACTTT.

V usage is TRBV6-6 and J usage is TRBJ1-6; no reliable D call. In germline, CDR1 is MNHNY, CDR2 SVGAGI (reference sequence). Trimming took off 8 bases at V and 9 bases at J, with 14 bases between the two ends. The CDR3 runs to 13 residues. The CDR3 loop reads CASASVEASPLHF. Here the CDR3 DNA reads TGTGCCAGCGCCTCAGTGGAGGCTTCACCCCTCCACTTT.

V and J are TRBV6-5 and TRBJ2-3, with 10 bases fitting TRBD2. The CDR3 totals 16 residues. V shed 2 bases and J 3 bases; nucleotides not matched to a gene: 5. From germline, CDR1 is MNHEY and CDR2 SVGAGI. CDR3 bases: TGTGCCAGCAGTTACGGCCTAGCGGGGGTGACAGATACGCAGTATTTT. Translation: CASSYGLAGVTDTQYF.

This sequence joins TRBV5-1 and TRBJ2-1, with D uncertain. Germline V gives CDR1 SGHRS, CDR2 YFSETQ. V was pared by 7 bases and J by 2 bases, with 13 bases between. This CDR3 is 14 amino acids long. CDR3 bases: TGCGCCAGCGGCACCGGCCAGGCCTACAATGAGCAGTTCTTC. This encodes CASGTGQAYNEQFF.

The rearrangement links TRBV7-9 to TRBJ1-2; D might be TRBD1 (6 bases). Germline V gene data show CDR1 as SEHNR and CDR2 as FQNEAQ (reference sequence). Between the trimmed V and J ends, which lost 4 bases and 7 bases, there was a span of 13 bases. The CDR3 spans 13 residues. The CDR3 DNA sequence: TGTGCCAGCAGCTCAACAGGGACCGGTGGCTACACCTTC. This sequence encodes CASSSTGTGGYTF.

Only one count was recorded for this clone. The genes are TRBV28 and TRBJ2-5; maybe TRBD1 (6 bases). Germline assignment: CDR1 MDHEN and CDR2 SYDVKM. Trimming stripped 3 bases from V and 7 bases from J, with 15 bases between. The CDR3 runs 14 residues. Written as DNA, the CDR3 is TGTGCCAGCAGTTTGGGATGGGACAAGGGGACCCAGTACTTC. It codes for CASSLGWDKGTQYF.

This chain uses TRBV7-2 with TRBJ1-4, with D possibly matching TRBD1 (5 bases). Per germline, CDR1 SGHTA and CDR2 FQGNSA. The CDR3 is 14 amino acids. V was trimmed by 5 bases and J by 10 bases, leaving 17 bases between them. CDR3 amino acids: CASSLQGELGKLFF. The CDR3 DNA is TGTGCCAGCAGCCTCCAGGGAGAGTTGGGAAAACTGTTTTTT.

The chain couples TRBV6-2 or TRBV6-3 to TRBJ1-2; D is unclear. This CDR3 is built from 11 residues. V shed 4 bases and J shed 4 bases, with 4 bases lying between them. The V gene's germline CDR1 is MNHEY and CDR2 SVGEGT. The CDR3 protein is CASSWFYGYTF. In DNA, the CDR3 is TGTGCCAGCAGTTGGTTCTATGGCTACACCTTC.